The 29 T cell receptor beta chains below all came from one sample that was sequenced in a study of blood T cell repertoires in COVID-19 (dated by TCRdb to 2018 to 2021). Libraries were constructed by the immunoSEQ multiplex PCR assay. The table comes from immuneACCESS by way of TCRdb, which keeps in-frame sequences with V and J called. Part of the clones is missing from these tables; in studies checked, under half for an unresolved V gene and the rest for unknown reasons. The sample yields around 77,000 clones; approximately 85% were counted once. The top ten clones comprise roughly 5% of the sample. Sequencing used peripheral blood. These TCRs come from a man aged 80 or over with acute or convalescent COVID-19.

This sequence joins TRBV3-1 (or the pseudogene TRBV3-2) and TRBJ1-6, with unresolved D. The V and J ends lost 11 bases and 8 bases respectively, with 16 bases between them. The germline V gene has CDR1 LGHDT and CDR2 YNNKEL (reference sequence). CDR3 length: 13 residues. The chain's CDR3 is CAAAPRGDSPLHF. CDR3 bases: TGTGCCGCGGCCCCCCGAGGTGATTCACCCCTCCACTTT.

The chain has TRBV2 and TRBJ1-1; weak D call: TRBD1 (5 bases). The CDR3 length is 16 residues. Germline V gene data show CDR1 as SNHLY and CDR2 as FYNNEI. Trimming took 1 base from V and 4 from J, leaving 16 bases between them. The CDR3 nucleotides are TGTGCCAGCAGTGAAGGGGAGGGACCAGTGGGCACTGAAGCTTTCTTT. It codes for CASSEGEGPVGTEAFF.

This chain's CDR3 is CASSLVYSEEIRSGNTIYF. CDR3 bases: TGTGCCAGCAGCTTAGTTTATAGCGAGGAGATTCGCTCTGGAAACACCATATATTTT. This chain uses TRBV7-8 with TRBJ1-3; D unresolved. CDR3 length: 19 amino acids. V lost 1 base, J lost 0 bases, and 19 bases lay in between. Germline values: CDR1 SGHVS, CDR2 FQNEAQ.

The chain combines TRBV27 with TRBJ1-6; TRBD1 aligns across 9 bases. J gave up 5 bases and V 7 bases, and 9 bases lay outside the gene matches. The germline V gene has CDR1 MNHEY and CDR2 SMNVEV (reference sequence). The CDR3 extends over 16 amino acids. CDR3 DNA: TGTGCCAGCAAACGGGACAGGGCGAGGGATAATTCACCCCTCCACTTT. It is translated as CASKRDRARDNSPLHF.

V gene TRBV7-9 combines with J gene TRBJ1-4; 9 positions agree with TRBD1. Germline CDR1 is SEHNR and CDR2 is FQNEAQ (reference sequence). This CDR3 has 18 amino acids. V lost 5 bases to trimming and J lost 0 bases; unmatched junction nucleotides: 10. The CDR3 bases are TGTGCCAGCAGCCGGGAATGGACAGGGGCCGCAACTAATGAAAAACTGTTTTTT. This gives the protein CASSREWTGAATNEKLFF.

This clone was found once. The genes are TRBV5-6 and TRBJ2-1, with D possibly matching TRBD1 (5 bases). This CDR3 contains 16 residues. The germline V and J ends were trimmed by 1 base and 8 bases, with 19 bases remaining between them. The germline V gene has CDR1 SGHDT and CDR2 YYEEEE. Here the CDR3 reads CASSLFVGAQTDEQFF. The CDR3 region has the DNA TGTGCCAGCAGCTTGTTTGTAGGGGCTCAGACGGATGAGCAGTTCTTC. Based on the CDR3 plus reference TRBV5-6 and TRBJ2-1, the full variable domain is DAGVTQSPTHLIKTRGQQVTLRCSPKSGHDTVSWYQQALGQGPQFIFQYYEEEERQRGNFPDRFSGHQFPNYSSELNVNALLLGDSALYLCASSLFVGAQTDEQFFGPGTRLTVL.

The gene calls are TRBV6-2 or TRBV6-3 and TRBJ1-2; D uncertain. V was shortened by 2 bases and J by 5 bases, with 15 bases between the two germline ends. Germline V gives CDR1 MNHEY, CDR2 SVGEGT. The CDR3 is 15 residues long. CDR3 sequence reads: CASSYGIREWYGYTF. The CDR3 region has the DNA TGTGCCAGCAGTTACGGGATAAGGGAGTGGTATGGCTACACCTTC.

This clone was detected a few times. The chain links TRBV4-3 to TRBJ1-4; D unresolved. Trimming removed 2 bases from V and 6 bases from J, with 13 bases in between. This CDR3 region has 15 residues. The V gene's germline CDR1 is LGHNA and CDR2 YSLEER. This CDR3 reads CASSQSAGSDEKLFF. DNA for the CDR3: TGCGCCAGCAGCCAATCTGCAGGATCGGATGAAAAACTGTTTTTT.

The rearrangement uses TRBV7-9 and TRBJ2-5; 9 bases are a match to TRBD1. The CDR3 has 15 amino acids. The germline V gene encodes CDR1 SEHNR and CDR2 FQNEAQ (reference sequence). The ends lost 4 bases at V and 4 bases at J; junction bases unmatched: 7. The CDR3 DNA follows: TGTGCCAGCAGCTCGAGACAGGGGGGTGGAGAGACCCAGTACTTC. Its translation: CASSSRQGGGETQYF. Looking up the rest from reference TRBV7-9 and TRBJ2-5 gives the full variable domain: DTGVSQNPRHKITKRGQNVTFRCDPISEHNRLYWYRQTLGQGPEFLTYFQNEAQLEKSRLLSDRFSAERPKGSFSTLEIQRTEQGDSAMYLCASSSRQGGGETQYFGPGTRLLVL.

V and J are TRBV6-4 and TRBJ2-1, with TRBD2 identical over 10 bases. Germline trimming cut 7 bases from V and 6 bases from J; bases unmatched to any gene: 9. Per germline, CDR1 MRHNA and CDR2 SNTAGT. This CDR3 spans 15 amino acids. CDR3 residues: CASKSLAGNSNEQFF. CDR3 DNA: TGTGCCAGCAAATCACTAGCGGGAAATTCCAATGAGCAGTTCTTC.

This CDR3 reads CASSPPVGGNEQFF. The CDR3 region has the DNA TGTGCCAGCAGCCCCCCAGTTGGGGGGAATGAGCAGTTCTTC. The rearrangement joins TRBV7-8 to TRBJ2-1; D possibly corresponds to TRBD2 (6 bases). This CDR3 spans 14 amino acids. CDR1 is SGHVS, CDR2 FQNEAQ, per germline. V dropped 5 bases and J dropped 7 bases, with 15 bases sitting between them.

The V and J genes are TRBV6-2 or TRBV6-3 and TRBJ2-5; 9 bases fit TRBD1. Trimming removed 7 bases from V and 5 bases from J; junction bases left unmatched: 8. The CDR3 is made up of 14 amino acids. Germline loops: CDR1 MNHEY, CDR2 SVGEGT. Here the CDR3 reads CASNPGDREETQYF. CDR3 bases: TGTGCCAGCAACCCCGGGGACAGGGAGGAGACCCAGTACTTC.

CDR3 amino acids: CASSPTGRAQPQHF. The CDR3 DNA reads as TGTGCCAGCAGCCCCACCGGCAGGGCTCAGCCCCAGCATTTT. The chain carries TRBV11-2 and TRBJ1-5, with D possibly being TRBD1 (5 bases). Germline CDR1 is SGHAT and CDR2 is FQNNGV. The V gene lost 5 bases and the J gene lost 6 bases, with 14 bases spanning the gap. The CDR3 extends over 14 amino acids. The full variable domain, rest sourced from reference TRBV11-2 and TRBJ1-5, is EAGVAQSPRYKIIEKRQSVAFWCNPISGHATLYWYQQILGQGPKLLIQFQNNGVVDDSQLPKDRFSAERLKGVDSTLKIQPAKLEDSAVYLCASSPTGRAQPQHFGDGTRLSIL.

V and J are TRBV5-1 and TRBJ2-5, with D perhaps matching TRBD2 (6 bases). Per germline, CDR1 SGHRS and CDR2 YFSETQ. V was clipped by 0 bases and J by 5 bases, with 8 bases between them. This CDR3 is built from 13 residues. This chain's CDR3 is CASSLAEGETQYF. The DNA of the CDR3 is TGCGCCAGCAGCTTGGCGGAGGGGGAGACCCAGTACTTC.

V usage is TRBV27 and J usage is TRBJ2-7; TRBD2 aligns across 8 bases. V shed 4 bases and J 2 bases; nucleotides not matched to a gene: 22. This CDR3 has 20 amino acids. CDR1 is MNHEY and CDR2 is SMNVEV in the germline V gene (reference sequence). The CDR3 region has the DNA TGTGCCAGCAGTTCTTTGCTGTACGGGAGGGATTCCCTTCAAACCTACGAGCAGTACTTC. It specifies CASSSLLYGRDSLQTYEQYF.

The rearrangement uses TRBV19 and TRBJ1-1; possibly TRBD1 for D (5 bases). Trimming shortened V by 7 bases and J by 4 bases, and 16 bases separated the two germline ends. Germline CDR1 is LNHDA and CDR2 is SQIVND (reference sequence). This CDR3 is 14 amino acids long. The CDR3 region is CASIQGYPITEAFF. The CDR3, as DNA: TGTGCCAGTATTCAGGGCTACCCTATCACTGAAGCTTTCTTT.

This chain connects TRBV3-1 (or the pseudogene TRBV3-2) to TRBJ1-2; TRBD1 might be the D (6 bases). There are 14 residues in the CDR3. V shed 1 base and J shed 3 bases, with 9 bases lying between them. From germline, CDR1 is LGHDT and CDR2 YNNKEL (reference sequence). CDR3 loop: CASSQASGDYGYTF. For the CDR3, the DNA is TGTGCCAGCAGCCAAGCCTCAGGGGACTATGGCTACACCTTC.

The chain uses TRBV7-9 and TRBJ2-7; D not certain. Trimming stripped 4 bases from V and 3 bases from J, with 7 bases between. The CDR3 totals 12 residues. Germline lookup yields CDR1 SEHNR and CDR2 FQNEAQ (reference sequence). The DNA for the CDR3 is TGTGCCAGCAGCTCCTCCTACTACGAGCAGTACTTC. Its translation is CASSSSYYEQYF. Variable domain in full (rest from reference TRBV7-9 and TRBJ2-7): DTGVSQNPRHKITKRGQNVTFRCDPISEHNRLYWYRQTLGQGPEFLTYFQNEAQLEKSRLLSDRFSAERPKGSFSTLEIQRTEQGDSAMYLCASSSSYYEQYFGPGTRLTVT.

The chain employs TRBV18 and TRBJ1-1; D may be TRBD1 (5 bases). V lost 1 base and J 1 base, leaving 10 bases between the germline ends. The length of the CDR3 is 15 residues. The germline CDR1 and CDR2 sequences are KGHSH and LQKENI. CDR3 nucleotide sequence: TGTGCCAGCTCACCACAGGCGGGGCCGAACACTGAAGCTTTCTTT. Its protein is CASSPQAGPNTEAFF.

The chain combines TRBV9 with TRBJ2-7, with no clear D. The CDR3 spans 12 residues. Germline V CDR1 and CDR2: SGDLS, YYNGEE. Trimming left V 4 bases short and J 6 bases short, with 11 bases between. The chain's CDR3 is CASSPVRGEQYF. The CDR3 DNA is TGTGCCAGCAGCCCGGTTAGAGGCGAGCAGTACTTC.

The chain joins TRBV5-1 to TRBJ2-7, with D tentatively TRBD1 (5 bases). V was clipped by 1 base and J by 1 base, with 6 bases between them. In germline, CDR1 is SGHRS, CDR2 YFSETQ. CDR3 length: 13 amino acids. This chain's CDR3 is CASSLTGSYEQYF. The CDR3 DNA is TGCGCCAGCAGCTTGACAGGTTCCTACGAGCAGTACTTC.

The chain has TRBV19 and TRBJ1-2, with D perhaps TRBD1 (5 bases). The ends were cut back, 4 bases at V and 8 bases at J, with 14 bases in the middle. The CDR3 has 13 residues. Looked up from germline, CDR1 is LNHDA and CDR2 is SQIVND (reference sequence). The CDR3 DNA is TGTGCCAGTAGTACGACCAGGGATGAAGGCTACACCTTC. This gives the protein CASSTTRDEGYTF.

The rearrangement uses TRBV5-1 and TRBJ2-7, with D hard to call. The germline V and J ends were trimmed by 0 bases and 3 bases, with 7 bases remaining between them. CDR3 length: 13 residues. The germline CDR1 and CDR2 sequences are SGHRS and YFSETQ. The CDR3: CASSLVQDYEQYF. DNA for the CDR3: TGCGCCAGCAGCTTGGTCCAGGACTACGAGCAGTACTTC.

The J gene is TRBJ1-2, the V gene TRBV5-6; 8 bases align to TRBD1. The germline V gene has CDR1 SGHDT and CDR2 YYEEEE. Trimming cost V 0 bases and J 7 bases; bases outside gene matches: 8. CDR3 length: 15 amino acids. The CDR3 coding sequence is TGTGCCAGCAGCTTGGGCCCAGGACAGGGTAGTGGCTACACCTTC. Translation: CASSLGPGQGSGYTF.

This chain joins TRBV10-2 and TRBJ1-5; 8 nucleotides match TRBD1. Germline V lookup: CDR1 WSHSY, CDR2 SAAADI. V lost 6 bases and J lost 5; bases outside the gene matches: 6. The CDR3 contains 14 residues. CDR3 coding DNA: TGCGCCAGCAGGGCCACAGGGGGTTATCAGCCCCAGCATTTT. Translation gives CASRATGGYQPQHF.

The chain employs TRBV7-2 and TRBJ1-1; TRBD1 aligns across 11 bases. Trimming removed 5 bases from V and 1 base from J; junction bases left unmatched: 9. Germline V gene data show CDR1 as SGHTA and CDR2 as FQGNSA. The CDR3 length is 17 residues. The CDR3: CASSRPGQGVENTEAFF. Written as DNA, the CDR3 is TGTGCCAGCAGCCGTCCGGGACAGGGGGTAGAGAACACTGAAGCTTTCTTT.

V and J are TRBV27 and TRBJ2-3; TRBD2 aligns across 10 bases. V was pared by 4 bases and J by 2 bases, with 6 bases of the junction left unmatched. Germline V CDR1 and CDR2: MNHEY, SMNVEV (reference sequence). This CDR3 contains 16 residues. Here the CDR3 DNA reads TGTGCCAGCAGTTGGCTAGCGGGGGCTTCCACAGATACGCAGTATTTT. This sequence encodes CASSWLAGASTDTQYF.

The V and J genes are TRBV6-2 or TRBV6-3 and TRBJ1-5; TRBD1 agrees at 7 bases. Losses at the gene ends were 5 bases for V and 3 bases for J; bases not matched to a gene: 4. Germline-derived CDR1 and CDR2 are MNHEY and SVGEGT. This CDR3 is 14 amino acids long. CDR3 sequence reads: CASSPQGYNQPQHF. The DNA for the CDR3 is TGTGCCAGCAGTCCACAGGGGTACAATCAGCCCCAGCATTTT.

The chain carries TRBV3-1 (or the pseudogene TRBV3-2) and TRBJ1-6, with TRBD1 matching 8 bases. With V trimmed by 6 bases and J by 7 bases, 5 bases remained unmatched. CDR1 LGHDT and CDR2 YNNKEL come from the germline V gene (reference sequence). The CDR3 is 14 residues long. The CDR3 sequence is CASSQGQVNSPLHF. The CDR3 DNA reads TGTGCCAGCAGTCAGGGACAGGTGAATTCACCCCTCCACTTT.